Here is one T cell receptor beta chain with its context. This entry belongs to a study of Graves' ophthalmopathy and Graves' hyperthyroidism. Germline V gene sequence: CDR1 SEHNR, CDR2 FQNEAQ (reference sequence). V was clipped by 6 bases and J by 4 bases; unmatched bases: 4. The CDR3 contains 13 residues. RNA transcripts served as template for amplifying TCR beta CDR3 sequences. First-round RT-PCR with HTBI primers preceded a second-round multiplex PCR. Each CDR3 protein gets one entry after TCRdb re-called the multiplex PCR reads with MiXCR. The sample consists of roughly 1.1 million distinct CDR3 sequences, 35% to 45% of them appearing once.

The TCR was taken from an adult man with Graves' hyperthyroidism. This chain uses TRBV7-9 with TRBJ2-7; 9 bases agree with TRBD1. Sample: peripheral blood or thyroid tissue (not recorded which). The CDR3 coding sequence is TGTGCCAGCAGTAGGACAGGGGAGTACGAGCAGTACTTC. Its translation: CASSRTGEYEQYF.